The next 14 T cell receptor beta chains were all read from a single sample in a study of Ad26.COV2.S vaccination and SARS-CoV-2 variants. TCRdb keeps only in-frame clones here, not all; method: immunoSEQ multiplex PCR. The repertoire holds more than 150,000 clones, around 88% seen once, with less than 6% in the top ten. The sample in question was peripheral blood, obtained after recovery from COVID-19. Receptor source: a human donor who had recovered from COVID-19.

The V call is TRBV2, the J call TRBJ2-2, with 7 bases matching TRBD1. The CDR3 has 14 residues. V dropped 5 bases and J dropped 3; count of bases not matched to a gene: 3. Germline V gene lookup returns CDR1 SNHLY and CDR2 FYNNEI. For the CDR3, the DNA is TGTGCCAGCAGTCCGGACAGGTACACCGGGGAGCTGTTTTTT. Its protein is CASSPDRYTGELFF.

The genes are TRBV13 and TRBJ2-7; 8 positions match TRBD1. In germline, CDR1 is PRHDT, CDR2 FYEKMQ (reference sequence). V shed 3 bases and J 0 bases; nucleotides not matched to a gene: 7. There are 16 residues in the CDR3. The CDR3 is CASSFRQGTYSYEQYF. CDR3 nucleotide sequence: TGTGCCAGCAGCTTTAGACAGGGGACTTACTCCTACGAGCAGTACTTC.

In its sample, this clone was seen once. The chain has TRBV6-5 and TRBJ1-1; TRBD1 might be the D (5 bases). The CDR3 has 14 residues. V was cut by 4 bases and J by 3 bases, with 12 bases left in between. CDR1 and CDR2 (germline): MNHEY, SVGAGI. CDR3 nucleotide sequence: TGTGCCAGCAGTTCCCCCAGGGTGCACACTGAAGCTTTCTTT. It is translated as CASSSPRVHTEAFF.

Of note for this clone: It is unclear where the CDR3 begins or ends on the DNA, so no DNA is shown, and the CDR3 is as TCRdb lists it. The V call is TRBV6-5, the J call TRBJ1-1. The CDR3 has 15 amino acids, counting both end residues. The V gene's germline CDR1 is MNHEY and CDR2 SVGAGI. The CDR3 sequence is CASSYSSILARRAFF.

Comments on this clone: The limits of the CDR3 on the DNA are not certain, so only TCRdb's listed CDR3 is given. The chain carries TRBV28 and TRBJ1-5; the D call in the table, TRBD1, was not verified against the DNA. The CDR3 totals 16 residues, both ends included. Germline V gene data show CDR1 as MDHEN and CDR2 as SYDVKM. The CDR3 sequence is CASSFSGQGANQPQHF.

The chain employs TRBV12-3 or TRBV12-4 and TRBJ2-3, with TRBD1 as a possible D gene (6 bases). The ends were cut back, 4 bases at V and 5 bases at J, with 10 bases in the middle. This CDR3 comprises 13 residues. CDR3 in amino acids: CASSSLGGDTQYF. The CDR3 coding sequence is TGTGCCAGCAGTTCCCTAGGGGGAGATACGCAGTATTTT.

V gene TRBV6-5 combines with J gene TRBJ1-6, with D maybe TRBD1 (5 bases). The CDR3 spans 13 residues. Per the germline V gene, CDR1 is MNHEY and CDR2 is SVGAGI. V dropped 10 bases and J dropped 10 bases, with 17 bases sitting between them. CDR3: CATLQGSGSPLHF. CDR3 in DNA: TGTGCCACCCTTCAGGGTAGCGGATCACCCCTCCACTTT.

A few counts support this clone. The CDR3 DNA sequence: TGCGCCAGCAGCCAGTTATCGGGGGGCCAAAGAGACTATGGCTACACCTTC. This translates into CASSQLSGGQRDYGYTF. J is TRBJ1-2 and V is TRBV4-1, with a weak D call TRBD1 (6 bases). The CDR3 length is 17 residues. With 3 bases removed from V and 3 bases from J, the gap between germline ends came to 20 bases. CDR1 MGHRA and CDR2 YSYEKL come from the germline V gene.

This chain uses TRBV6-2 or TRBV6-3 with TRBJ2-5, with TRBD2 identical over 14 bases. Germline CDR1 reads MNHEY; CDR2 reads SVGEGT. The V and J ends lost 4 bases and 2 bases, in that order; junction bases with no gene match: 3. The CDR3 has 16 amino acids. This CDR3 is CASSSRLAGGQETQYF. The CDR3 region has the DNA TGTGCCAGCAGTTCCCGACTAGCGGGAGGGCAAGAGACCCAGTACTTC.

This clone has just one count. The chain carries TRBV5-4 and TRBJ2-7; 8 bases match TRBD1. Germline values: CDR1 SGHNT, CDR2 YYREEE (reference sequence). This CDR3 spans 14 amino acids. V trimming: 3 bases; J trimming: 4 bases; junction bases outside the gene matches: 6. The CDR3 is CASSSGQDRYEQYF. The CDR3 DNA is TGTGCCAGCAGCTCGGGACAGGACCGATACGAGCAGTACTTC.

V and J are TRBV7-3 and TRBJ2-3; D may be TRBD1 or TRBD2 (5 bases each). CDR3 length: 15 amino acids. Germline V gene data show CDR1 as SGHTA and CDR2 as FQGTGA. V gave up 3 bases and J gave up 0 bases, with 10 bases separating them. The CDR3 DNA is TGTGCCAGCAGCTTGGGGGTAACTAGCACAGATACGCAGTATTTT. This codes for CASSLGVTSTDTQYF. Complete variable domain (other parts from reference TRBV7-3 and TRBJ2-3): GAGVSQTPSNKVTEKGKYVELRCDPISGHTALYWYRQSLGQGPEFLIYFQGTGAADDSGLPNDRFFAVRPEGSVSTLKIQRTERGDSAVYLCASSLGVTSTDTQYFGPGTRLTVL.

V usage is TRBV5-6 and J usage is TRBJ1-1; no clear D gene. V lost 4 bases to trimming and J lost 3 bases, with 19 bases between them. The germline V gene encodes CDR1 SGHDT and CDR2 YYEEEE. The CDR3 length is 16 residues. CDR3 sequence (DNA): TGTGCCAGCAGCCCTTCCCGGGCCCCCCGAGACACTGAAGCTTTCTTT. The encoded protein is CASSPSRAPRDTEAFF.

The chain links TRBV29-1 to TRBJ2-1, with a possible D match to TRBD1 (5 bases). The length of the CDR3 is 13 residues. Trimming took off 6 bases at V and 6 bases at J, with 15 bases between the two ends. The germline CDR1 and CDR2 sequences are SQVTM and ANQGSEA. CDR3 nucleotides: TGCAGCGTCTCCAGGGCCATCCCCAATGAGCAGTTCTTC. It encodes CSVSRAIPNEQFF.

The chain uses TRBV9 and TRBJ2-3, with D possibly matching TRBD2 (6 bases). The ends were cut back, 0 bases at V and 5 bases at J, with 13 bases in the middle. The germline CDR1 and CDR2 sequences are SGDLS and YYNGEE. CDR3 size: 15 residues. CDR3 sequence (DNA): TGTGCCAGCAGCGTAGGGGCCGGGGGAGGAGATACGCAGTATTTT. The encoded protein is CASSVGAGGGDTQYF.